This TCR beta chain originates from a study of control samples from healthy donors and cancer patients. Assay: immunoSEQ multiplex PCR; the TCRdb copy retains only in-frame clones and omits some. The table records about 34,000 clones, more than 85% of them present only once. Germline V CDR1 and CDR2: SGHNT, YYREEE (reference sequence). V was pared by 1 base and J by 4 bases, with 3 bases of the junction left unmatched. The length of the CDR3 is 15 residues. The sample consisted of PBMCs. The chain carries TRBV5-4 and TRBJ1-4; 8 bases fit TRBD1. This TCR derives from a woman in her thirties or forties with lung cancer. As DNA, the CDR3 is TGTGCCAGCAGCTTGCTTGGACAGGGTAATGAAAAACTGTTTTTT. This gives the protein CASSLLGQGNEKLFF.